This is a list of T cell receptor beta chains from one sample in a study of blood T cell repertoires in COVID-19. Produced via immunoSEQ multiplex PCR; TCRdb's table is partial and in-frame only. The table shows about 150,000 clones, with about four fifths occurring only once. Sequencing input: peripheral blood. The receptors derive from a man between 65 and 85 years old with acute or convalescent COVID-19. Both conserved end residues are part of each CDR3. The D gene is left open where the match is weak. Expanded clones are given a class, and other clones once, few, many or no size at all.

V	J	D	size	DNA	CDR3
TRBV19	TRBJ2-7	NA	NA	TGTGCCAGTAGTATAGAGGGGGCGCACGAGCAGTACTTC	CASSIEGAHEQYF
TRBV21-1	TRBJ2-1	NA	NA	TGTGCCAGCAGCAAAGCGGAGGGACGGGGGCAGTTCTTC	CASSKAEGRGQFF
TRBV7-9	TRBJ2-7	TRBD1	NA	TGTGCCAGCAGCTCGACCGGGACAGGATATTACGAGCAGTACTTC	CASSSTGTGYYEQYF
TRBV5-1	TRBJ2-7	NA	few	TGCGCCAGCAGCTTGGCTCTAATCCAGGGCGAGCAGTACTTC	CASSLALIQGEQYF
TRBV2	TRBJ2-5	TRBD2	NA	TGTGCCAGCAGTGAAGGTCTAGCGGGGACGGGAGAGACCCAGTACTTC	CASSEGLAGTGETQYF
TRBV4-2	TRBJ2-3	TRBD2	NA	TGTGCCAGCAGCGGCAGACTAGCGGGGGAGACAGATACGCAGTATTTT	CASSGRLAGETDTQYF
TRBV3-1/TRBV3-2	TRBJ1-2	TRBD1	NA	TGTGCCAGCAGCCCAGGGGGAGTAAGCTATGGCTACACCTTC	CASSPGGVSYGYTF
TRBV5-1	TRBJ2-3	TRBD2	NA	TGCGCCAGCAGCTTGATAGCGGGAGACTATGATACGCAGTATTTT	CASSLIAGDYDTQYF
TRBV6-5	TRBJ1-3	NA	NA	TGTGCCAGCACCCCCGGAGGAGGGCGCGGAAACACCATATATTTT	CASTPGGGRGNTIYF
TRBV5-4	TRBJ1-4	NA	NA	TGTGCCAGCAGCGCACCTCCGGTTAATGAAAAACTGTTTTTT	CASSAPPVNEKLFF
TRBV10-3	TRBJ2-7	TRBD1	NA	TGTGCCATCAGTGATCAGGGACAGGGGGGCTACGAGCAGTACTTC	CAISDQGQGGYEQYF
TRBV30	TRBJ1-6	NA	once	TGTGCCTGGAATCCGGGGGTGAATTCACCCCTCCACTTT	CAWNPGVNSPLHF
TRBV18	TRBJ2-5	NA	NA	TGTGCCAGCTCACCGACGGAGCAAGAGACCCAGTACTTC	CASSPTEQETQYF
TRBV10-1	TRBJ2-5	TRBD1	NA	TGCGCCAGCAGTGAGTCGTCGACAGGGGCTCGGGAGACCCAGTACTTC	CASSESSTGARETQYF
TRBV3-1/TRBV3-2	TRBJ2-5	TRBD1	NA	TGTGCCAGCAGCAACAAAGGGGGCGAGACCCAGTACTTC	CASSNKGGETQYF
TRBV28	TRBJ2-6	NA	NA	TGTGCCAGCAGTGCTAGTCGGGCAGGGTACTCTGGGGCCAACGTCCTGACTTTC	CASSASRAGYSGANVLTF
TRBV20-1	TRBJ1-5	NA	NA	TGCAGTGCTAGTGGCAGGGGAGCCCCTTATAGCAATCAGCCCCAGCATTTT	CSASGRGAPYSNQPQHF
TRBV5-4	TRBJ2-7	NA	NA	TGTGCCAGCAGCTTGAGGGGGAACTCCTACGAGCAGTACTTC	CASSLRGNSYEQYF
TRBV11-2	TRBJ2-5	TRBD2	NA	TGTGCCAGCAGCTTAGGGGCGGCGGGGGGAGGAGAGACCCAGTACTTC	CASSLGAAGGGETQYF
TRBV23-1	TRBJ2-3	TRBD1	NA	TGCGCCAGCAGTCACTGCAGGGGGACAGATACGCAGTATTTT	CASSHCRGTDTQYF
TRBV6-6	TRBJ2-2	NA	few	TGTGCCAGCAGTTACGGGCCCGGGGAGCTGTTTTTT	CASSYGPGELFF
TRBV7-9	TRBJ2-2	NA	once	TGTGCCAGCAGCTTAGATACGAACACCGGGGAGCTGTTTTTT	CASSLDTNTGELFF
TRBV13	TRBJ2-7	NA	NA	TGTGCCAGCAGCCTCCCCGGACGGGGGTTGTCCGAGCAGTACTTC	CASSLPGRGLSEQYF
TRBV5-1	TRBJ2-3	NA	NA	TGCGCCAGCAGCTTAACTGGCCAGGCAGATACGCAGTATTTT	CASSLTGQADTQYF
TRBV6-1	TRBJ2-7	TRBD1	NA	TGTGCCAGCAGGGAAGGGCTCGACAGGGGCTACGAGCAGTACTTC	CASREGLDRGYEQYF
TRBV2	TRBJ1-3	TRBD1	few	TGTGCCAGCACCCCGGGGGACAGGGGGCCTGGAAACACCATATATTTT	CASTPGDRGPGNTIYF
TRBV6-2/TRBV6-3	TRBJ2-5	NA	NA	TGTGCCAGCAGTTATATAGAGACCCAGTACTTC	CASSYIETQYF
TRBV12-5	TRBJ2-1	TRBD2	NA	TGTGCTAGTGGTTTGGGCCTAGCGGGGGGGGATGAGCAGTTCTTC	CASGLGLAGGDEQFF
TRBV6-5	TRBJ1-4	NA	NA	TGTGCCAGCAGTAATCCCGACAGTCTGAATGAAAAACTGTTTTTT	CASSNPDSLNEKLFF
TRBV2	TRBJ2-7	TRBD2	NA	TGTGCCAGCAGGGCTGGGACTAGCGGATCCTACGAGCAGTACTTC	CASRAGTSGSYEQYF
TRBV6-5	TRBJ1-2	NA	NA	TGTGCCAGCAGTCCCAAAGAACAGGCGAAAACCTTC	CASSPKEQAKTF
TRBV7-3	TRBJ1-1	TRBD1	NA	TGTGCCAGCAGCCCGGGACAGTCCAACACTGAAGCTTTCTTT	CASSPGQSNTEAFF
TRBV27	TRBJ1-1	NA	NA	TGTGCCAGCAGGTCCGGTGGGGCCGGGAACACTGAAGCTTTCTTT	CASRSGGAGNTEAFF
TRBV5-6	TRBJ2-7	TRBD2	NA	TGTGCCAGCAGCACACCGACAGGGGATCTAGCGGGAGTGAACGAGCAGTACTTC	CASSTPTGDLAGVNEQYF
TRBV9	TRBJ2-1	TRBD1	NA	TGTGCCAGCAGCGGCCGGGACAGACAGTACAATGAGCAGTTCTTC	CASSGRDRQYNEQFF
TRBV2	TRBJ2-3	TRBD2	few	TGTGCCAGTCAACCGGGACTAGCGAGGGATACGCAGTATTTT	CASQPGLARDTQYF
TRBV6-5	TRBJ2-7	TRBD1	NA	TGTGCCAGCAGCCTCCGGGACAGCAGCACCTACGAGCAGTACTTC	CASSLRDSSTYEQYF
TRBV14	TRBJ2-1	TRBD2	few	TGTGCCAGCAGCCAAGATGGCGGGAGGGCCGGGGGTGAGCAGTTCTTC	CASSQDGGRAGGEQFF
TRBV6-5	TRBJ1-3	NA	NA	TGTGCCAGCACCCCCTTTCGGGGGGTTGGAAACACCATATATTTT	CASTPFRGVGNTIYF
TRBV30	TRBJ1-1	TRBD1	NA	TGTGCCTGGAGTCCCGGACAGGCCGGAGGGACTGAAGCTTTCTTT	CAWSPGQAGGTEAFF
TRBV19	TRBJ2-1	NA	NA	TGTGCCAGTAGTATGGTAGGGGGGGACAATGAGCAGTTCTTC	CASSMVGGDNEQFF
TRBV5-1	TRBJ1-4	NA	NA	TGCGCCAGCAGCACCCCCTTGTGGGGGGAAGAAAAACTGTTTTTT	CASSTPLWGEEKLFF
TRBV30	TRBJ2-5	TRBD2	NA	TGTGCCTGGACAGCACCGACTAGCGGGGGGGAGACCCAGTACTTC	CAWTAPTSGGETQYF
TRBV9	TRBJ2-5	TRBD1	once	TGTGCCAGCAGCCGACAGGTGATTGGGACAGGGGACGCGACCCAGTACTTC	CASSRQVIGTGDATQYF
TRBV9	TRBJ2-5	TRBD2	NA	TGTGCCAGCACCTTAGCGGGGGGGAAGGAGACCCAGTACTTC	CASTLAGGKETQYF
TRBV7-7	TRBJ2-5	TRBD2	once	TGTGCTAGCAGCCGGGGGGGCCAAGAGACCCAGTACTTC	CASSRGGQETQYF
TRBV5-4	TRBJ2-4	NA	NA	TGTGCCAGCAGCCACCAAACAGGGTTCGGTGCTCAGTACTTC	CASSHQTGFGAQYF
TRBV7-2	TRBJ2-7	NA	NA	TGTGCCAGCACTCCGACGGGCTACGAGCAGTACTTC	CASTPTGYEQYF
TRBV18	TRBJ1-5	NA	NA	TGTGCCAGCTCACCATCCGGGGAGCGTCAGCCCCAGCATTTT	CASSPSGERQPQHF
TRBV3-1/TRBV3-2	TRBJ1-1	NA	NA	TGTGCCAGCAGCCAAACAGGGAGTTACACTGAAGCTTTCTTT	CASSQTGSYTEAFF